A single sample is the source of the 25 T cell receptor beta chains below, sequenced in a study of cytomegalovirus exposure and HLA in healthy donors. PCR employed 60 Vbeta and 13 Jbeta primers. TCRdb keeps only in-frame clones here, not all; method: immunoSEQ multiplex PCR. The data contain about 250,000 clones, 72% of them seen just once; the ten biggest clones take up 2% to 2.5%. Sequencing was carried out using PBMCs. The origin of the receptors is a female donor in good health and CMV-seronegative.

The gene calls are TRBV29-1 and TRBJ1-2; 11 bases align to TRBD1. Trimming cost V 3 bases and J 5 bases; bases outside gene matches: 5. Germline CDR1 reads SQVTM; CDR2 reads ANQGSEA. The CDR3 extends over 14 amino acids. The CDR3 reads CSVEAGTGGYGYTF. The CDR3 region has the DNA TGCAGCGTTGAGGCCGGGACAGGGGGGTATGGCTACACCTTC.

The V and J genes are TRBV19 and TRBJ1-3; D gene uncertain. The CDR3 extends over 16 amino acids. Trimming took 0 bases from V and 0 from J, leaving 9 bases between them. CDR1 is LNHDA, CDR2 SQIVND, per germline (reference sequence). The CDR3 nucleotides are TGTGCCAGTAGTATAGAACTCCTCAACTCTGGAAACACCATATATTTT. It translates to CASSIELLNSGNTIYF.

The chain combines TRBV20-1 with TRBJ2-1; maybe TRBD2 (6 bases). V shed 7 bases and J shed 10 bases, with 11 bases lying between them. From germline, CDR1 is DFQATT and CDR2 SNEGSKA (reference sequence). The CDR3 length is 10 residues. The CDR3 region is CSVWGGEQFF. CDR3 nucleotides: TGCAGTGTATGGGGAGGCGAGCAGTTCTTC.

This sequence joins TRBV28 and TRBJ2-1; TRBD1 matches at 8 bases. The CDR3 length is 16 residues. Germline CDR1 and CDR2: MDHEN and SYDVKM. The V and J ends lost 1 base and 5 bases, in that order; junction bases with no gene match: 7. CDR3 in amino acids: CASSLSMGRGHNEQFF. The CDR3 DNA follows: TGTGCCAGCAGTTTATCCATGGGCAGGGGGCACAATGAGCAGTTCTTC.

The J gene is TRBJ1-1, the V gene TRBV19, with TRBD1 identical over 12 bases. This CDR3 has 16 residues. CDR1 LNHDA and CDR2 SQIVND come from the germline V gene (reference sequence). The V gene end was trimmed by 10 bases and the J gene end by 3 bases; junction bases not matched to a gene: 12. CDR3 region: CAIKTSGQGAYTEAFF. The CDR3 DNA reads as TGTGCCATCAAAACCTCGGGACAGGGGGCTTACACTGAAGCTTTCTTT.

V gene TRBV6-5 combines with J gene TRBJ1-2, with TRBD1 matching over 7 bases. The germline V gene encodes CDR1 MNHEY and CDR2 SVGAGI. The J segment lost 4 bases and the V segment lost 7 bases, leaving 6 bases of the junction unmatched. The CDR3 sequence is 13 residues long. The CDR3 loop reads CASTSGQVYGYTF. CDR3 DNA sequence: TGTGCCAGCACCAGCGGACAGGTCTATGGCTACACCTTC.

This clone was observed a handful of times. J is TRBJ1-1 and V is TRBV7-2; D call uncertain. V gave up 5 bases and J gave up 7 bases, with 17 bases separating them. Germline CDR1 reads SGHTA; CDR2 reads FQGNSA. The CDR3 is 14 residues long. The CDR3: CASSKPSVRIEAFF. CDR3 in DNA: TGTGCCAGCAGCAAACCCTCAGTGAGGATTGAAGCTTTCTTT.

The chain couples TRBV7-6 to TRBJ1-1; D call uncertain. The CDR3 totals 15 residues. In germline, CDR1 is SGHVS, CDR2 FNYEAQ. The ends were cut back, 3 bases at V and 1 base at J, with 12 bases in the middle. In nucleotides, the CDR3 is TGTGCCAGCAGCTTGGGAGCGTCGGGGAACACTGAAGCTTTCTTT. Encoded protein: CASSLGASGNTEAFF.

The chain joins TRBV29-1 to TRBJ2-2; 12 bases are a match to TRBD2. The V gene end was trimmed by 5 bases and the J gene end by 7 bases; junction bases not matched to a gene: 8. Germline V gene sequence: CDR1 SQVTM, CDR2 ANQGSEA. This CDR3 is 15 amino acids long. The CDR3 bases are TGCAGCGTTTCTAGCGGGAGGGATTACGGCGGGGAGCTGTTTTTT. This sequence encodes CSVSSGRDYGGELFF.

J is TRBJ2-6 and V is TRBV27; D remains unclear. Germline CDR1 MNHEY, CDR2 SMNVEV (reference sequence). CDR3 length equals 14 residues. V was cut by 5 bases and J by 0 bases, with 5 bases left in between. The CDR3 region is CASSHSSGANVLTF. The CDR3 nucleotides are TGTGCCAGCAGTCACAGCTCTGGGGCCAACGTCCTGACTTTC.

This chain connects TRBV5-4 to TRBJ2-3; D gene ambiguous. Trimming stripped 4 bases from V and 1 base from J, with 13 bases between. Germline CDR1 is SGHNT and CDR2 is YYREEE (reference sequence). The CDR3 sequence is 15 residues long. The CDR3: CASSQQGGGTDTQYF. In nucleotides, the CDR3 is TGTGCCAGCAGCCAACAAGGTGGAGGCACAGATACGCAGTATTTT.

This clone turned up a few times. The chain joins TRBV18 to TRBJ2-5; 15 bases match TRBD2. The J call is uncertain, as TRBJ2-7 better fits the DNA end. The CDR3 is made up of 17 amino acids. Germline CDR1 KGHSH, CDR2 LQKENI. The CDR3 sequence: CASSPGLAGGPSDEQYF. The DNA for the CDR3 is TGTGCCAGCTCACCAGGACTAGCGGGAGGGCCTAGCGACGAGCAGTACTTC.

This chain uses TRBV30 with TRBJ2-1; no clear D. Germline CDR1 reads GTSNPN; CDR2 reads SVGIG (reference sequence). V lost 3 bases, J lost 7 bases, and 16 bases lay in between. The CDR3 totals 14 residues. CDR3 loop: CAWSLFPQENEQFF. The CDR3 bases are TGTGCCTGGAGCCTTTTTCCCCAAGAGAATGAGCAGTTCTTC.

The V call is TRBV6-5, the J call TRBJ1-2, with a weak D call TRBD1 (5 bases). The germline gives CDR1 MNHEY, CDR2 SVGAGI. This CDR3 is 12 amino acids long. Between the trimmed V and J ends, which lost 4 bases and 5 bases, there was a span of 8 bases. The CDR3 sequence: CASSSDRYGYTF. The CDR3 bases are TGTGCCAGCAGTTCAGACAGATATGGCTACACCTTC.

The genes are TRBV6-5 and TRBJ1-4; D remains ambiguous. Trimming stripped 7 bases from V and 3 bases from J, with 12 bases between. Germline V gene data show CDR1 as MNHEY and CDR2 as SVGAGI. The length of the CDR3 is 14 residues. The CDR3 nucleotides read TGTGCCAGCAAGATCTCCCCGGCTAATGAAAAACTGTTTTTT. Translation gives CASKISPANEKLFF.

This chain connects TRBV7-9 to TRBJ2-2; perhaps TRBD1 as D (5 bases). In germline, CDR1 is SEHNR, CDR2 FQNEAQ (reference sequence). Trimming took 2 bases from V and 0 from J, leaving 7 bases between them. The CDR3 has 15 residues. The CDR3 loop reads CASSLRTPNTGELFF. The CDR3 nucleotides read TGTGCCAGCAGCTTAAGGACACCGAACACCGGGGAGCTGTTTTTT.

This clone was observed a few times. CDR3 protein: CASSRPLAGSYEQYF. The CDR3 DNA is TGTGCCAGCAGCCGACCGCTAGCGGGGTCCTACGAGCAGTACTTC. The V call is TRBV7-9, the J call TRBJ2-7; TRBD2 aligns across 9 bases. The V and J ends lost 5 bases and 1 base, in that order; junction bases with no gene match: 6. The CDR3 extends over 15 amino acids. Germline V gives CDR1 SEHNR, CDR2 FQNEAQ (reference sequence). Combining the CDR3 with reference TRBV7-9 and TRBJ2-7 gives the whole variable domain DTGVSQNPRHKITKRGQNVTFRCDPISEHNRLYWYRQTLGQGPEFLTYFQNEAQLEKSRLLSDRFSAERPKGSFSTLEIQRTEQGDSAMYLCASSRPLAGSYEQYFGPGTRLTVT.

The chain employs TRBV7-7 and TRBJ2-6; D gene uncertain. The CDR3 contains 13 residues. Trimming stripped 3 bases from V and 2 bases from J, with 2 bases between. Germline CDR1 and CDR2: SSHAT and FNYEAQ (reference sequence). Here the CDR3 reads CASSFAGANVLTF. DNA for the CDR3: TGTGCCAGCAGCTTCGCTGGGGCCAACGTCCTGACTTTC.

This clone occurred a few times. CDR3 nucleotide sequence: TGTGCCAGCAGTTCCTGGGGGGGTAGGGAGACCCAGTACTTC. Protein: CASSSWGGRETQYF. This sequence joins TRBV27 and TRBJ2-5; 7 nucleotides agree with TRBD2. Germline assignment: CDR1 MNHEY and CDR2 SMNVEV (reference sequence). The length of the CDR3 is 14 residues. V shed 4 bases, J shed 5 bases, and the junction held 7 bases outside the gene matches.

This clone was picked up one time. CDR3 in amino acids: CASRESGAEAFF. The CDR3 coding sequence is TGTGCCAGCCGAGAGTCAGGGGCTGAAGCTTTCTTT. The chain is built from TRBV18 and TRBJ1-1; a possible D gene is TRBD1 (6 bases). V was shortened by 8 bases and J by 6 bases, with 13 bases between the two germline ends. The CDR3 is 12 amino acids. The germline V gene has CDR1 KGHSH and CDR2 LQKENI.

The rearrangement links TRBV30 to TRBJ2-7; D is perhaps TRBD1 (5 bases). Trimming shortened V by 8 bases and J by 0 bases, and 11 bases separated the two germline ends. Germline loops: CDR1 GTSNPN, CDR2 SVGIG (reference sequence). The CDR3 spans 12 residues. CDR3 coding DNA: TGTGCCGGCCTCGACAGCTCCTACGAGCAGTACTTC. Translation gives CAGLDSSYEQYF.

The chain has TRBV19 and TRBJ2-2; TRBD2 agrees at 10 bases. The trim removed 2 bases at V and 1 base at J, leaving 4 bases unmatched. Germline CDR1 and CDR2: LNHDA and SQIVND (reference sequence). The CDR3 runs 17 residues. The CDR3 DNA reads as TGTGCCAGTAGTATACGTACTAGCGGGAAGAACACCGGGGAGCTGTTTTTT. This translates into CASSIRTSGKNTGELFF. The complete variable domain, with remaining parts taken from reference TRBV19 and TRBJ2-2, reads DGGITQSPKYLFRKEGQNVTLSCEQNLNHDAMYWYRQDPGQGLRLIYYSQIVNDFQKGDIAEGYSVSREKKESFPLTVTSAQKNPTAFYLCASSIRTSGKNTGELFFGEGSRLTVL.

The rearrangement joins TRBV6-1 to TRBJ1-1; possibly TRBD1 for D (6 bases). Germline-derived CDR1 and CDR2 are MNHNS and SASEGT. The V gene lost 8 bases and the J gene lost 1 base, with 11 bases spanning the gap. This CDR3 has 13 residues. This CDR3 is CASGKGENTEAFF. CDR3 DNA sequence: TGTGCCAGCGGGAAGGGGGAGAACACTGAAGCTTTCTTT.

This clone was recorded once. The CDR3 nucleotides read TGTGCCAGCAGTTTAAAGCGGATCCTTGGGGAGCAGTACTTC. This translates into CASSLKRILGEQYF. The V gene is TRBV28, the J gene TRBJ2-7, with a tentative D call TRBD2 (5 bases). The V and J ends lost 2 bases and 7 bases respectively, with 15 bases between them. The CDR3 runs to 14 residues. Germline V gene lookup returns CDR1 MDHEN and CDR2 SYDVKM.

The chain joins TRBV5-1 to TRBJ2-7; a possible D gene is TRBD1 (6 bases). CDR1 and CDR2 (germline): SGHRS, YFSETQ. V gave up 0 bases and J gave up 3 bases, with 10 bases separating them. This CDR3 contains 14 residues. CDR3 amino acids: CASSLDRDNYEQYF. CDR3 in DNA: TGCGCCAGCAGCTTGGACCGGGACAACTACGAGCAGTACTTC.